This TCR beta chain is drawn from a study of patients and donors after allogeneic stem cell transplantation. MiXCR, run by TCRdb on the RT-PCR reads, gives a single entry per CDR3 protein. The sample has about a million distinct CDR3 sequences; over 15% are singletons. Germline CDR1 SGHTA, CDR2 FQGNSA. The CDR3 is 13 residues long. The ends were cut back, 3 bases at V and 5 bases at J, with 10 bases in the middle. In this sample, this clonotype turned up a few times. The rearrangement links TRBV7-2 to TRBJ2-5, with unresolved D. The TCR comes from a human donor who was either an allogeneic HSCT recipient or a stem cell or donor lymphocyte infusion donor (not recorded which). It is not recorded whose cells these are; they may come from a transplant donor. Sequencing was carried out using blood, either unsorted or a sorted T cell fraction (not recorded which). In nucleotides, the CDR3 is TGTGCCAGCAGCTTTACCGATTGGGAGACCCAGTACTTC. Protein sequence: CASSFTDWETQYF.